This record concerns one TCR beta chain sequence. What it binds is unknown. The sample originates from a study of cytomegalovirus exposure and HLA in healthy donors. Germline CDR1 SGHAT, CDR2 FQNNGV. V was trimmed by 4 bases and J by 2 bases, leaving 19 bases between them. There are 17 residues in the CDR3. With 60 Vbeta and 13 Jbeta primers, the PCR was carried out. Libraries were prepared by immunoSEQ multiplex PCR; TCRdb keeps only in-frame clonotypes and omits some of them. Reported are 180,000 or so clones; the ten largest clones contain 0.79%. The study, taken as a whole, reports: Cytomegalovirus-associated TCR beta chains were listed, numbering around 150.

The clonotype was recovered from a woman in her late teens or twenties in good health and CMV-seropositive. The rearrangement links TRBV11-2 to TRBJ2-3; D is possibly TRBD1 (6 bases). The sample consisted of PBMCs. The CDR3 spells CASSSYWTERNTDTQYF. CDR3 nucleotides: TGTGCCAGCAGCTCCTATTGGACAGAACGGAACACAGATACGCAGTATTTT.